This TCR beta chain was obtained from a study of regulatory T cells in long-lasting Graves disease. This clonotype came up a few times. Its antigen remains unknown. Study-wide results and limits: TCR diversity was lower in persistent Graves' patients (versus newly diagnosed ones).

Time point: newly diagnosed GD, antithyroid drugs for less than 3 months. The TCR library used RNA extracted from PBMCs. V lost 0 bases and J lost 8, with 11 bases in between. This CDR3 comprises 14 residues. The germline V gene has CDR1 SGDLS and CDR2 YYNGEE. To make TCR beta libraries, researchers used iRepertoire HTBI primers and Arm-PCR of CDR3 regions. TCRdb analysed the multiplex PCR reads with MiXCR anew, one entry per CDR3 protein. The sample has some 600,000 distinct CDR3 sequences; approximately 16% are singletons. Another study also made use of these data, one on T cells in Graves' hyperthyroidism and ophthalmopathy. Per that study: With the HTBI primer set, the TCR CDR3 went through a first round of RT-PCR.

The starting material was peripheral blood mononuclear cells (PBMCs), obtained at new diagnosis, from a patient treated with antithyroid drugs. V gene TRBV9 combines with J gene TRBJ1-4, with unresolved D. The TCR sequence derives from a man in his late teens or twenties with Graves disease. The CDR3 reads CASSVALAGEKLFF. The CDR3 DNA follows: TGTGCCAGCAGCGTAGCTCTGGCGGGAGAAAAACTGTTTTTT.